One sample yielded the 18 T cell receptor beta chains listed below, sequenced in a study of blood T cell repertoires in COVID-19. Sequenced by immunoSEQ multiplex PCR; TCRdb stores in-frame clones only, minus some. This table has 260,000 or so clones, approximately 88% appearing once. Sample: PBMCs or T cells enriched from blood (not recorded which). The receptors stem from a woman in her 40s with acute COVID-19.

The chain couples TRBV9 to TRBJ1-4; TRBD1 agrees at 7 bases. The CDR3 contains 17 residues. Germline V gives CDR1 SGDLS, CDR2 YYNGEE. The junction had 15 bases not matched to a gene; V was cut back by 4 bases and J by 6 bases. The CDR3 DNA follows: TGTGCCAGCAGCCCAGACCGGAGGGCAGGGGGTTATGAAAAACTGTTTTTT. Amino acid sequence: CASSPDRRAGGYEKLFF.

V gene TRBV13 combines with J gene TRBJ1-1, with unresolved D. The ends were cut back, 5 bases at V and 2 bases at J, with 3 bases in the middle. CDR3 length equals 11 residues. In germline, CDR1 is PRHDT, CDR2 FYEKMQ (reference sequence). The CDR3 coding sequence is TGTGCCAGCAGCCAAAACACTGAAGCTTTCTTT. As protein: CASSQNTEAFF.

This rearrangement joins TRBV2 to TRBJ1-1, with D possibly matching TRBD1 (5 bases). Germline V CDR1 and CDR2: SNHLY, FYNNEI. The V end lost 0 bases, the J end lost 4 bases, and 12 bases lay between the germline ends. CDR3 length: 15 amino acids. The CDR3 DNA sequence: TGTGCCAGCAGTGAAGCGCTGGGGGGTCGCACTGAAGCTTTCTTT. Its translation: CASSEALGGRTEAFF.

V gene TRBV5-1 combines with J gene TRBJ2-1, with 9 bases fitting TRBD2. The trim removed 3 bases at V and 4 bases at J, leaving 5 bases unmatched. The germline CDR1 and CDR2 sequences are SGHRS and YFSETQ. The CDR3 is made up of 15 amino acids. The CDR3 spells CASSSTSGGYNEQFF. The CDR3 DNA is TGCGCCAGCAGCTCGACTAGCGGTGGTTACAATGAGCAGTTCTTC.

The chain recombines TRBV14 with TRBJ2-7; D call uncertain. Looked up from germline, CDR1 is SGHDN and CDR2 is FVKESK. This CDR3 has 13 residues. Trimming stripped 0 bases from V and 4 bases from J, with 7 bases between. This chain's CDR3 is CASSQDNLYEQYF. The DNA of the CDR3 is TGTGCCAGCAGCCAAGATAATTTATACGAGCAGTACTTC. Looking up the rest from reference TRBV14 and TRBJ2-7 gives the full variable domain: EAGVTQFPSHSVIEKGQTVTLRCDPISGHDNLYWYRRVMGKEIKFLLHFVKESKQDESGMPNNRFLAERTGGTYSTLKVQPAELEDSGVYFCASSQDNLYEQYFGPGTRLTVT.

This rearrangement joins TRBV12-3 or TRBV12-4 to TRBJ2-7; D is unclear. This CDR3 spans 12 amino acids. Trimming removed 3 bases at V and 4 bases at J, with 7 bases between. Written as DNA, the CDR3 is TGTGCCAGCAGTTTTTCGAGATACGAGCAGTACGTC. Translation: CASSFSRYEQYV.

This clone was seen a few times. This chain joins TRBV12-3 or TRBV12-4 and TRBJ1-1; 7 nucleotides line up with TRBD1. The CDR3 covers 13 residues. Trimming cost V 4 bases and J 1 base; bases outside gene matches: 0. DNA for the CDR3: TGTGCCAGCAGTTGGGACAGGAACACTGAAGCTTTCTTT. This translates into CASSWDRNTEAFF.

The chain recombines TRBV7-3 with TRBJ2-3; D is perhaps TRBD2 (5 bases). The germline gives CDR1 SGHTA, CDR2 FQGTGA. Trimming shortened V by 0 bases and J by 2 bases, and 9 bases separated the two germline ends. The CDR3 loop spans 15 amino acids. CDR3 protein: CASSLTGENTDTQYF. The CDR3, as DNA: TGTGCCAGCAGCTTAACTGGGGAGAACACAGATACGCAGTATTTT.

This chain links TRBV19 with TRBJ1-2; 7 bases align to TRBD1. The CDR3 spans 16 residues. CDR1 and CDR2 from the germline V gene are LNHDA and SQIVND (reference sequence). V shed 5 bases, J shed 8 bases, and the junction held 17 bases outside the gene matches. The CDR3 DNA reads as TGTGCCAGTAGTGCCCTACAGGGGAAGGAGGCGTTGGGCTACACCTTC. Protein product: CASSALQGKEALGYTF.

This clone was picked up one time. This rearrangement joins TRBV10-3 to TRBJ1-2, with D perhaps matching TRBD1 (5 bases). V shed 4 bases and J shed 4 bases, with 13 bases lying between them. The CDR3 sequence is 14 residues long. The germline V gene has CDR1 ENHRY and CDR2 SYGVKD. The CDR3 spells CAISVETGSYGYTF. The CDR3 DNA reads TGTGCCATCAGTGTGGAAACAGGATCCTATGGCTACACCTTC.

CDR3 residues: CASSSGQYYGYTF. DNA of the CDR3: TGTGCCAGCAGCTCGGGACAGTACTATGGCTACACCTTC. This chain uses TRBV11-3 with TRBJ1-2, with 7 nucleotides matching TRBD1. V lost 4 bases and J lost 3; bases outside the gene matches: 2. This CDR3 has 13 amino acids. Germline lookup yields CDR1 SGHNT and CDR2 YENEEA.

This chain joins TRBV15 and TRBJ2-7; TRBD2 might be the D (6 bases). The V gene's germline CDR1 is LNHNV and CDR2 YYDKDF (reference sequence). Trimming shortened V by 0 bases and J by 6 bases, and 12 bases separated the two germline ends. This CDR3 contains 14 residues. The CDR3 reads CATSREFGTFEQYV. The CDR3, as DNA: TGTGCCACCAGCAGAGAGTTCGGGACTTTCGAGCAGTACGTC.

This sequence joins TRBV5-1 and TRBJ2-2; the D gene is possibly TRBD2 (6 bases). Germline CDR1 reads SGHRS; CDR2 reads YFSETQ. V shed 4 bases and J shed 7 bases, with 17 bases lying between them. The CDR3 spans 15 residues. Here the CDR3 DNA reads TGCGCCAGCAGCCCCTTGCGGGATACTGACGGGGAGCTGTTTTTT. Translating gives CASSPLRDTDGELFF.

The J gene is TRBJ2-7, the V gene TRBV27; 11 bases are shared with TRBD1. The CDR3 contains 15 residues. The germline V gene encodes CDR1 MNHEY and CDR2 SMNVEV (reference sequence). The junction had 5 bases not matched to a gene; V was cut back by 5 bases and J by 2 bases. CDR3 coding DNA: TGTGCCAGCAGTCTGGGGGGACAGGGGGCCTACGAGCAGTACTTC. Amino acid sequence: CASSLGGQGAYEQYF.

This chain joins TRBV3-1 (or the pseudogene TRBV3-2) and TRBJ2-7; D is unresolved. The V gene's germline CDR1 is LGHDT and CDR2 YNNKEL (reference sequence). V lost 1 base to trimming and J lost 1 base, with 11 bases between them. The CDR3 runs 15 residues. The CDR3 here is CASSQGYAESYEQYF. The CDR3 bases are TGTGCCAGCAGCCAAGGGTATGCGGAATCCTACGAGCAGTACTTC.

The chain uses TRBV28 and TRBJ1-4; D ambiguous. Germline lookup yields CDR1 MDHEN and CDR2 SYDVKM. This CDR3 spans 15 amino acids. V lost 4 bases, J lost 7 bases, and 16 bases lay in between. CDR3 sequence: CASSSLTGYGEKLFF. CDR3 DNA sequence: TGTGCCAGCAGTTCCCTTACGGGTTATGGTGAAAAACTGTTTTTT.

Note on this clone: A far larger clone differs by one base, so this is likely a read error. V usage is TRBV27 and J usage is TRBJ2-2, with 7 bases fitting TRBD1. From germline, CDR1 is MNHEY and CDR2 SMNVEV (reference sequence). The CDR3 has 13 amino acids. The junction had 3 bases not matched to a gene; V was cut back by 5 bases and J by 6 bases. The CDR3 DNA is TGTGCCAGCAGTCTCGGGACAGCCGGGGAGCTGTTTTTT. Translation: CASSLGTAGELFF.

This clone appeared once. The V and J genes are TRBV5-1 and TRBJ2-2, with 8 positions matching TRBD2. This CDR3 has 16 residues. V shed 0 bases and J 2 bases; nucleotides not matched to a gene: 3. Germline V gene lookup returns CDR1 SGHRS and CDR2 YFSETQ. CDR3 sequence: CASSLEVAGNTGELFF. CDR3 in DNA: TGCGCCAGCAGCTTGGAGGTAGCGGGAAACACCGGGGAGCTGTTTTTT.